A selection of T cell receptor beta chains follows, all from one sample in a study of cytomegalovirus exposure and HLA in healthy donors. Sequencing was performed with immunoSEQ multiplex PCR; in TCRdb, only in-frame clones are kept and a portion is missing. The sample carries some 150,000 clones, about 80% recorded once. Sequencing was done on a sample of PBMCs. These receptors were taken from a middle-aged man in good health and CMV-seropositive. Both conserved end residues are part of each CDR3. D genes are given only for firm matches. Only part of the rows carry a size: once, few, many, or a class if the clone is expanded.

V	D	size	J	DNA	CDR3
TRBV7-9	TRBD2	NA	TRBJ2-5	TGTGCCAGCAACGATTTAGGCAGTAACGGGGGGTTAGAGACCCAGTACTTC	CASNDLGSNGGLETQYF
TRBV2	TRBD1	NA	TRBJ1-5	TGTGCCAGCAGCCCGGGACAGCATAGCAATCAGCCCCAGCATTTT	CASSPGQHSNQPQHF
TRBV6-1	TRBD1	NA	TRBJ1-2	TGTGCCAGCAGTGAAAGGGGGCCTGGTGATGACTATGGCTACACCTTC	CASSERGPGDDYGYTF
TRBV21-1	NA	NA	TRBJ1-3	TGTGCCAGCAGCTCCCCCAACCCGGGCTCTGGAAACACCATATATTTT	CASSSPNPGSGNTIYF
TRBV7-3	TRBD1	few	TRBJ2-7	TGTGCCAGCAGCCGGACAGGACACTCACTCGAGCAGTACTTC	CASSRTGHSLEQYF
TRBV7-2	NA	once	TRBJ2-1	TGTGCCAGCAGCTCTAGCACCCCGGCACATGAGCAGTTCTTC	CASSSSTPAHEQFF
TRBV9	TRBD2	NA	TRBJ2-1	TGTGCCAGCAGTCGAGGAGGGACTAGCGGTTACAATGGGCAGTTCTTC	CASSRGGTSGYNGQFF
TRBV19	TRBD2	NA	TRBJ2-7	TGTGCCAGTAGTATACTAGCGGGAGGGTCCGAGCAGTACTTC	CASSILAGGSEQYF
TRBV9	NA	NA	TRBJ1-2	TGTGCCAGCAGCGCCCCCGGCAGGAACTATGGCTACACCTTC	CASSAPGRNYGYTF
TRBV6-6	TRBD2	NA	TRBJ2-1	TGTGCCAGCAGTCGACTAGCCGCCTACAATGAGCAGTTCTTC	CASSRLAAYNEQFF
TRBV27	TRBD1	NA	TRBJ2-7	TGTGCCAGCAGTTGGACAGGGGCTACCTACGAGCAGTACTTC	CASSWTGATYEQYF
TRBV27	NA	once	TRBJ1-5	TGTGCCAGCAGTTCCCGGTTGTCCCCTCGGGATCAGCCCCAGCATTTT	CASSSRLSPRDQPQHF
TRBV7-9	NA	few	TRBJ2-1	TGTGCCAGCAGCTTGTCCGCGTTCGACAATGAGCAGTTCTTC	CASSLSAFDNEQFF
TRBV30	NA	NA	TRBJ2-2	TGTGCCTGGAGTGCCAAAAACACCGGGGAGCTGTTTTTT	CAWSAKNTGELFF
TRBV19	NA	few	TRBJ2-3	TGTGCCAGTAGTAGACAGGTCCACACAGATACGCAGTATTTT	CASSRQVHTDTQYF
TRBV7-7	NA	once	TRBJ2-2	TGTGCTAGCAGAACCCTAAAACCGGGACTCAACACCGGGGAGCTGTTTTTT	CASRTLKPGLNTGELFF
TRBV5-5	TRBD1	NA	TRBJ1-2	TGTGCCAGCAGCCAATGGACAGGGGCGAACTATGGCTACACCTTC	CASSQWTGANYGYTF
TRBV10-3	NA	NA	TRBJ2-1	TGTGCCATCAGTGGTGGAGGACAGTCCTACAATGAGCAGTTCTTC	CAISGGGQSYNEQFF
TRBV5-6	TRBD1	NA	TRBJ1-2	TGTGCCAGCAGCCTGGGACAGCCCGGCTATGGCTACACCTTC	CASSLGQPGYGYTF
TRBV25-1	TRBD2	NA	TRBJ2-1	TGTGCCAGCAGGGGGCTTGGCGGGAGGGCTGGCAATGAGCAGTTCTTC	CASRGLGGRAGNEQFF
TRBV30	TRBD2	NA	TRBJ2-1	TGTGCCTGGTCCGGGACTAGCGGCTACAATGAGCAGTTCTTC	CAWSGTSGYNEQFF
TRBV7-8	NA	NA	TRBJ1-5	TGTGCCAGCAGCTTAAACAGGGATCAGCCCCAGCATTTT	CASSLNRDQPQHF
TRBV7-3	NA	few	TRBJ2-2	TGTGCCAGCAGCTCGCGGACACTTAACACCGGGGAGCTGTTTTTT	CASSSRTLNTGELFF
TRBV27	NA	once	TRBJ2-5	TGTGCCAGCAGTTTATGGGGGACTCAACAAGAGACCCAGTACTTC	CASSLWGTQQETQYF